A single sample is the source of the 26 T cell receptor beta chains below, sequenced in a study of beta chain features in type 1 diabetes. The study, taken as a whole, reports: Moderate yet significant TCRB CDR3 shortening was seen in Type 1 diabetes patients in all four CD4+ subsets.

No antigen has been assigned to these receptors. Every bit of the isolated RNA underwent reverse transcription, so sequencing read expressed TCRB transcripts. Sequenced by immunoSEQ multiplex PCR; TCRdb stores in-frame clones only, minus some. The sample yields around 160,000 clones, about 8.1% seen once. Sequenced sample: central memory CD4+ T cells from blood. All receptors derive from a woman aged 18-29 years with type 1 diabetes.

In its sample, this clone was seen a few times. This chain joins TRBV9 and TRBJ2-1; D is uncertain. The CDR3 has 18 amino acids. Between the trimmed V and J ends, which lost 2 bases and 2 bases, there was a span of 20 bases. Per the germline V gene, CDR1 is SGDLS and CDR2 is YYNGEE. Here the CDR3 reads CASSVSSDSQHTYNEQFF. The CDR3 DNA follows: TGTGCCAGCAGCGTGTCCTCAGACTCTCAGCACACCTACAATGAGCAGTTCTTC. Full variable domain (outside the CDR3, taken from reference TRBV9 and TRBJ2-1): DSGVTQTPKHLITATGQRVTLRCSPRSGDLSVYWYQQSLDQGLQFLIQYYNGEERAKGNILERFSAQQFPDLHSELNLSSLELGDSALYFCASSVSSDSQHTYNEQFFGPGTRLTVL.

CDR3 residues: CASSLPTGPYEQYF. The CDR3 DNA reads TGTGCCAGCAGCTTACCAACAGGGCCCTACGAGCAGTACTTC. J is TRBJ2-7 and V is TRBV7-9; possible D gene TRBD1, 6 bases. Germline assignment: CDR1 SEHNR and CDR2 FQNEAQ (reference sequence). The CDR3 contains 14 residues. With 2 bases removed from V and 2 bases from J, the gap between germline ends came to 10 bases.

This clone was seen many times. The V call is TRBV2, the J call TRBJ1-5; D possibly corresponds to TRBD1 (5 bases). The germline V gene has CDR1 SNHLY and CDR2 FYNNEI. Trimming pared 7 bases from V and 3 bases from J, leaving 16 bases between. The CDR3 is 15 residues long. The CDR3 DNA is TGTGCCAGCACTAACCTGGGGGGATACAATCAGCCCCAGCATTTT. This encodes CASTNLGGYNQPQHF.

This clone appeared a few times. The chain has TRBV7-2 and TRBJ1-2; the D is unclear. V was pared by 0 bases and J by 8 bases, with 16 bases between. CDR3 length: 15 residues. Germline V lookup: CDR1 SGHTA, CDR2 FQGNSA. The CDR3 loop reads CASSLAEGASYGYTF. Here the CDR3 DNA reads TGTGCCAGCAGCTTAGCGGAGGGCGCGTCTTACGGCTACACCTTC.

This clone was detected only a few times. This rearrangement joins TRBV25-1 to TRBJ2-7; D possibly corresponds to TRBD1 (6 bases). The CDR3 is 14 amino acids. V lost 6 bases, J lost 0 bases, and 12 bases lay in between. Germline assignment: CDR1 MGHDK and CDR2 SYGVNS. CDR3 loop: CASRTGTFSYEQYF. As DNA, the CDR3 is TGTGCCAGCAGGACCGGGACATTCTCCTACGAGCAGTACTTC.

This clone has just a few counts. The J gene is TRBJ2-5, the V gene TRBV11-2, with 9 bases fitting TRBD1. Germline V gene lookup returns CDR1 SGHAT and CDR2 FQNNGV. The CDR3 sequence is 15 residues long. Unmatched junction bases numbered 5, after V lost 1 base and J lost 5 bases. CDR3 sequence (DNA): TGTGCCAGCAGCTTAGCCGGGACAGGGAGGGAGACCCAGTACTTC. It specifies CASSLAGTGRETQYF.

This clone turned up a few times. This sequence joins TRBV7-9 and TRBJ2-1; the D gene is possibly TRBD1 (6 bases). From germline, CDR1 is SEHNR and CDR2 FQNEAQ (reference sequence). Trimming removed 4 bases from V and 8 bases from J, with 15 bases in between. The CDR3 spans 14 residues. CDR3 in DNA: TGTGCCAGCAGCTACAGGACAGAGTTCCATGAGCAGTTCTTC. Amino acids: CASSYRTEFHEQFF.

This clone was observed at least ten times. CDR3 amino acids: CASSPPSGTIAKNIQYF. The DNA for the CDR3 is TGTGCCAGCTCACCACCATCAGGGACTATAGCCAAAAACATTCAGTACTTC. This chain joins TRBV18 and TRBJ2-4, with 7 nucleotides matching TRBD2. The V and J ends lost 0 bases and 0 bases, in that order; junction bases with no gene match: 5. CDR1 and CDR2 from the germline V gene are KGHSH and LQKENI. This CDR3 has 17 residues. Full variable domain (remainder filled in from reference TRBV18 and TRBJ2-4): NAGVMQNPRHLVRRRGQEARLRCSPMKGHSHVYWYRQLPEEGLKFMVYLQKENIIDESGMPKERFSAEFPKEGPSILRIQQVVRGDSAAYFCASSPPSGTIAKNIQYFGAGTRLSVL.

This chain uses TRBV4-1 with TRBJ2-1; TRBD2 agrees at 8 bases. V shed 3 bases and J 7 bases; nucleotides not matched to a gene: 20. The CDR3 is made up of 19 amino acids. CDR1 and CDR2 from the germline V gene are MGHRA and YSYEKL. CDR3 DNA sequence: TGCGCCAGCAGCCACGGCTTATTGGGGAGCGGGAGCGGGGCAAATGAGCAGTTCTTC. It yields the protein CASSHGLLGSGSGANEQFF.

This chain links TRBV5-1 with TRBJ1-6, with 9 nucleotides matching TRBD1. Germline V gives CDR1 SGHRS, CDR2 YFSETQ. Trimming took 0 bases from V and 7 from J; bases not matched to a gene: 2. The CDR3 covers 15 residues. CDR3: CASSLGQGGNSPLHF. The CDR3 bases are TGCGCCAGCAGCTTGGGACAGGGGGGAAATTCACCCCTCCACTTT. The full variable domain, rest sourced from reference TRBV5-1 and TRBJ1-6, is KAGVTQTPRYLIKTRGQQVTLSCSPISGHRSVSWYQQTPGQGLQFLFEYFSETQRNKGNFPGRFSGRQFSNSRSEMNVSTLELGDSALYLCASSLGQGGNSPLHFGNGTRLTVT.

This chain joins TRBV7-2 and TRBJ1-5; perhaps TRBD1 as D (5 bases). This CDR3 is built from 15 residues. Germline CDR1 reads SGHTA; CDR2 reads FQGNSA. V lost 5 bases and J lost 0, with 11 bases in between. In DNA form, the CDR3 reads TGTGCCAGCAGCCAGGGAGGAAATAGCAATCAGCCCCAGCATTTT. As protein: CASSQGGNSNQPQHF. The complete variable domain, with remaining parts taken from reference TRBV7-2 and TRBJ1-5, reads GAGVSQSPSNKVTEKGKDVELRCDPISGHTALYWYRQSLGQGLEFLIYFQGNSAPDKSGLPSDRFSAERTGGSVSTLTIQRTQQEDSAVYLCASSQGGNSNQPQHFGDGTRLSIL.

On this clone itself: The same CDR3 is also encoded by other DNA sequences in this sample. V gene TRBV18 combines with J gene TRBJ1-2; TRBD1 aligns across 7 bases. Germline CDR1 reads KGHSH; CDR2 reads LQKENI. The CDR3 is 14 residues long. Germline trimming cut 2 bases from V and 4 bases from J; bases unmatched to any gene: 4. CDR3 sequence (DNA): TGTGCCAGCTCACCAGAGACAGGGAGCTATGGCTACACCTTC. Amino acids: CASSPETGSYGYTF. Drawing the rest from reference TRBV18 and TRBJ1-2, the complete variable domain is NAGVMQNPRHLVRRRGQEARLRCSPMKGHSHVYWYRQLPEEGLKFMVYLQKENIIDESGMPKERFSAEFPKEGPSILRIQQVVRGDSAAYFCASSPETGSYGYTFGSGTRLTVV.

The J gene is TRBJ2-4, the V gene TRBV11-3, with a tentative D call TRBD1 (6 bases). CDR3 size: 13 residues. Trimming removed 3 bases from V and 11 bases from J, with 14 bases in between. Germline CDR1 SGHNT, CDR2 YENEEA. The CDR3 loop is CASSFYDRPVQYF. The CDR3 region has the DNA TGTGCCAGCAGCTTCTACGACAGGCCTGTTCAGTACTTC.

This chain joins TRBV7-2 and TRBJ2-2, with TRBD2 matching 8 bases. V shed 1 base and J 4 bases; nucleotides not matched to a gene: 2. This CDR3 is 15 amino acids long. Germline-derived CDR1 and CDR2 are SGHTA and FQGNSA. In DNA, the CDR3 is TGTGCCAGCAGCTTAGGTACTAGCGGCACCGGGGAGCTGTTTTTT. It codes for CASSLGTSGTGELFF.

This clone was counted between two and nine times. Distinct nucleotide sequences in the sample also encode this CDR3. V gene TRBV11-3 combines with J gene TRBJ2-1; 11 nucleotides agree with TRBD2. CDR3 length: 15 residues. Germline V CDR1 and CDR2: SGHNT, YENEEA. Trimming took 3 bases from V and 4 from J; bases not matched to a gene: 2. The CDR3 nucleotides are TGTGCCAGCAGCTTGGGACTAGCGGCTTACAATGAGCAGTTCTTC. It specifies CASSLGLAAYNEQFF.

The gene calls are TRBV7-2 and TRBJ1-6; 7 positions match TRBD1. The CDR3 is made up of 15 amino acids. The trim removed 3 bases at V and 7 bases at J, leaving 6 bases unmatched. Germline lookup yields CDR1 SGHTA and CDR2 FQGNSA. CDR3 in DNA: TGTGCCAGCAGCTTCGAGACAGGGTACAATTCACCCCTCCACTTT. Translating it yields CASSFETGYNSPLHF.

V is TRBV9 and J is TRBJ2-5, with a possible D match to TRBD1 (6 bases). The V gene's germline CDR1 is SGDLS and CDR2 YYNGEE. The CDR3 totals 13 residues. The V and J ends lost 3 bases and 2 bases respectively, with 8 bases between them. The CDR3: CASSETGQETQYF. For the CDR3, the DNA is TGTGCCAGCAGCGAGACAGGACAAGAGACCCAGTACTTC. The complete variable domain, with remaining parts taken from reference TRBV9 and TRBJ2-5, reads DSGVTQTPKHLITATGQRVTLRCSPRSGDLSVYWYQQSLDQGLQFLIQYYNGEERAKGNILERFSAQQFPDLHSELNLSSLELGDSALYFCASSETGQETQYFGPGTRLLVL.

This clone was seen a handful of times. This chain connects TRBV9 to TRBJ1-1; D gene ambiguous. CDR3 length: 11 residues. CDR1 and CDR2 (germline): SGDLS, YYNGEE. Trimming removed 8 bases from V and 3 bases from J, with 8 bases in between. The CDR3 reads CASSQDTEAFF. CDR3 bases: TGTGCCAGTTCTCAGGACACTGAAGCTTTCTTT.

The CDR3 protein is CSVGGQGAGETQYF. The CDR3 DNA reads TGCAGCGTTGGAGGCCAGGGGGCGGGGGAGACCCAGTACTTC. This chain connects TRBV29-1 to TRBJ2-5, with TRBD1 matching over 8 bases. V was clipped by 4 bases and J by 5 bases; unmatched bases: 9. CDR1 and CDR2 (germline): SQVTM, ANQGSEA. This CDR3 has 14 residues. The whole variable domain, remainder taken from reference TRBV29-1 and TRBJ2-5, is SAVISQKPSRDICQRGTSLTIQCQVDSQVTMMFWYRQQPGQSLTLIATANQGSEATYESGFVIDKFPISRPNLTFSTLTVSNMSPEDSSIYLCSVGGQGAGETQYFGPGTRLLVL.

This chain joins TRBV30 and TRBJ1-3; D is possibly TRBD1 (6 bases). Deletions cut 5 bases from V and 0 bases from J, with 11 bases between. Germline V gene sequence: CDR1 GTSNPN, CDR2 SVGIG (reference sequence). CDR3 length: 14 residues. The CDR3 DNA reads as TGTGCCTGGGAGGGGGTGACCTCTGGAAACACCATATATTTT. Its translation is CAWEGVTSGNTIYF.

The chain joins TRBV7-8 to TRBJ2-5; 10 nucleotides line up with TRBD2. The CDR3 has 17 amino acids. V was clipped by 0 bases and J by 7 bases; unmatched bases: 11. Germline V CDR1 and CDR2: SGHVS, FQNEAQ. The CDR3 nucleotides are TGTGCCAGCAGCTTAGCTATAGCGGGAGGATGGAGTGCGACCCAGTACTTC. Translation: CASSLAIAGGWSATQYF.

This clone has a handful of counts. The V and J genes are TRBV11-3 and TRBJ2-7; tentative D call: TRBD2 (7 bases). Germline CDR1 is SGHNT and CDR2 is YENEEA. The V end was cut by 5 bases, the J end by 7 bases, with 21 bases between. The CDR3 consists of 15 residues. The CDR3 DNA reads as TGTGCCAGCAGCCGGGGGGACACCGGACGACGTGAGCAGTACTTC. This sequence encodes CASSRGDTGRREQYF.

This clone was counted only a few times. The gene calls are TRBV29-1 and TRBJ1-1, with D hard to call. CDR1 is SQVTM, CDR2 ANQGSEA, per germline. Trimming stripped 7 bases from V and 1 base from J, with 16 bases between. This CDR3 spans 14 amino acids. The CDR3 nucleotides read TGCAGCGCCGGTGGGGTAGCGTGGAACACTGAAGCTTTCTTT. Translated: CSAGGVAWNTEAFF.

The rearrangement links TRBV5-4 to TRBJ2-2; 10 bases are a match to TRBD2. After removal of 4 bases from V and 4 bases from J, the junction contained 10 bases not matched to a gene. CDR3 length: 17 residues. Per germline, CDR1 SGHNT and CDR2 YYREEE (reference sequence). DNA for the CDR3: TGTGCCAGCAGCGGGGGGAGCGGGAGGGCCGCCACCGGGGAGCTGTTTTTT. Protein: CASSGGSGRAATGELFF.

This clone was counted only a few times. The chain uses TRBV6-1 and TRBJ2-7; D perhaps matches TRBD2 (5 bases). Germline CDR1 reads MNHNS; CDR2 reads SASEGT. The ends were cut back, 0 bases at V and 4 bases at J, with 13 bases in the middle. The CDR3 is 15 amino acids. The CDR3 loop is CASSEAMGGGYEQYF. CDR3 bases: TGTGCCAGCAGTGAAGCGATGGGTGGAGGATACGAGCAGTACTTC.

The chain recombines TRBV18 with TRBJ2-6, with 9 bases aligning to TRBD2. V shed 2 bases and J 2 bases; nucleotides not matched to a gene: 7. This CDR3 contains 18 residues. The V gene's germline CDR1 is KGHSH and CDR2 LQKENI. The CDR3, as DNA: TGTGCCAGCTCACCATCGGCTAGCGGGGCCGCTGGGGCCAACGTCCTGACTTTC. Translated: CASSPSASGAAGANVLTF.